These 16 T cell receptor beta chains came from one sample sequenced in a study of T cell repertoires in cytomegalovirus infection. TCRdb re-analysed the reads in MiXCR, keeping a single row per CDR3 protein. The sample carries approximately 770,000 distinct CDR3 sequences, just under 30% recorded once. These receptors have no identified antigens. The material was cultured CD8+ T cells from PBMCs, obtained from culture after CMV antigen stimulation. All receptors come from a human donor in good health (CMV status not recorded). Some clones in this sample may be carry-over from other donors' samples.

CDR3 loop: CASSPGHPVVDEQFF. The CDR3 nucleotides are TGTGCCAGCAGCCCGGGACACCCCGTCGTCGATGAGCAGTTCTTC. The chain links TRBV5-6 to TRBJ2-1, with D perhaps TRBD1 (6 bases). Germline V gene data show CDR1 as SGHDT and CDR2 as YYEEEE. This CDR3 comprises 15 residues. With 4 bases removed from V and 8 bases from J, the gap between germline ends came to 19 bases.

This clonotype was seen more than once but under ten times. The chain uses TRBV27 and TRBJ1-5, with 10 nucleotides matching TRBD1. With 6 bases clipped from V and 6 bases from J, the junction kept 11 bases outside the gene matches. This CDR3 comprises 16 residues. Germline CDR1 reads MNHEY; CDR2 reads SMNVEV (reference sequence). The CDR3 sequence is CASSRERQGAGQPQHF. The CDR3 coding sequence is TGTGCCAGCAGCCGGGAGCGACAGGGGGCGGGTCAGCCCCAGCATTTT.

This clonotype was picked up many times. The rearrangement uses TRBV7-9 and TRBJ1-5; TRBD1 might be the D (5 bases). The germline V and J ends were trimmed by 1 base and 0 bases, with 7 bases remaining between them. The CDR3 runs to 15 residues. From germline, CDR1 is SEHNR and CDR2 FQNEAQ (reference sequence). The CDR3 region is CASSLGGVSNQPQHF. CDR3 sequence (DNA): TGTGCCAGCAGCTTAGGAGGGGTTAGCAATCAGCCCCAGCATTTT.

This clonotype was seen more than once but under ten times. CDR3 bases: TGTGCCAGCAGTGACATAGAGGTGTCCCCCTTTGGAGAAAAACTGTTTTTT. Its protein product is CASSDIEVSPFGEKLFF. The genes are TRBV25-1 and TRBJ1-4, with D unresolved. CDR1 is MGHDK and CDR2 is SYGVNS in the germline V gene. Trimming stripped 3 bases from V and 8 bases from J, with 22 bases between. There are 17 residues in the CDR3. The whole variable domain, remainder taken from reference TRBV25-1 and TRBJ1-4, is EADIYQTPRYLVIGTGKKITLECSQTMGHDKMYWYQQDPGMELHLIHYSYGVNSTEKGDLSSESTVSRIRTEHFPLTLESARPSHTSQYLCASSDIEVSPFGEKLFFGSGTQLSVL.

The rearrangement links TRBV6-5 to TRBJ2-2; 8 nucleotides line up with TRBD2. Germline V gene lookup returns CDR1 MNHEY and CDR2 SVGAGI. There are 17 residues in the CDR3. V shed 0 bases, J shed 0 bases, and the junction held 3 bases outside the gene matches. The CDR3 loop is CASSYSIAGSNTGELFF. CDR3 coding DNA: TGTGCCAGCAGTTACTCGATAGCGGGGTCGAACACCGGGGAGCTGTTTTTT.

In DNA, the CDR3 is TGTGCCAGCAGTTACGGGATTAACCTGGACAGCAACATAGATACGCAGTATTTT. It encodes CASSYGINLDSNIDTQYF. The V call is TRBV6-6, the J call TRBJ2-3, with a weak D call TRBD1 (6 bases). The V end was cut by 2 bases, the J end by 5 bases, with 23 bases between. This CDR3 region has 18 residues. Germline values: CDR1 MNHNY, CDR2 SVGAGI (reference sequence).

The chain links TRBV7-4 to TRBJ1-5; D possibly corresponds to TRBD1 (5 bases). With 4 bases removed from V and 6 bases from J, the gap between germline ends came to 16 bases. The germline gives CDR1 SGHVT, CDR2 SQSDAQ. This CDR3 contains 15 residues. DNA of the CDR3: TGTGCCAGCAGCTACGGGACGGGCGGGGGTCAGCCCCAGCATTTT. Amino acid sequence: CASSYGTGGGQPQHF.

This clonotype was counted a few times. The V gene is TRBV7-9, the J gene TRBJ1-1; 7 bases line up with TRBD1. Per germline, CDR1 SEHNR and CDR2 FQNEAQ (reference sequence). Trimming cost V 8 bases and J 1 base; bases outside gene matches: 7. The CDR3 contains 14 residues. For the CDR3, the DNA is TGTGCCAGCGGCGAAAACAGGGGGAACACTGAAGCTTTCTTT. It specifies CASGENRGNTEAFF.

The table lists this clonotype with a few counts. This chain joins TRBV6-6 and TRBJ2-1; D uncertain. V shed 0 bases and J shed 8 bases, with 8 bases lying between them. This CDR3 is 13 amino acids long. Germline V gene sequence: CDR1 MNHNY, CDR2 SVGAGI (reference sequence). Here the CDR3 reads CASSYSATDEQFF. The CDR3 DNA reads TGTGCCAGCAGTTACTCTGCGACGGATGAGCAGTTCTTC.

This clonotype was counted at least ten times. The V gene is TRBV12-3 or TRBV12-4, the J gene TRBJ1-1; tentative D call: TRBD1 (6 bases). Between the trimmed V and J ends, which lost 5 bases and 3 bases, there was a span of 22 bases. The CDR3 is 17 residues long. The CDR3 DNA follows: TGTGCCAGCAGTCGAGACCCCCCCAGGGGAGAGGACACTGAAGCTTTCTTT. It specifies CASSRDPPRGEDTEAFF.

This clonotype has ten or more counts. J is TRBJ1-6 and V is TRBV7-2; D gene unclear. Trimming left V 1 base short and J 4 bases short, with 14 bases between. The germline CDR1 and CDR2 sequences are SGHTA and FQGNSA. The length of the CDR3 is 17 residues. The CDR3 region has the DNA TGTGCCAGCAGCTTAGATGTAGGGATTTTATATAATTCACCCCTCCACTTT. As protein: CASSLDVGILYNSPLHF. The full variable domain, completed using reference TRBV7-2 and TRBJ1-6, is GAGVSQSPSNKVTEKGKDVELRCDPISGHTALYWYRQSLGQGLEFLIYFQGNSAPDKSGLPSDRFSAERTGGSVSTLTIQRTQQEDSAVYLCASSLDVGILYNSPLHFGNGTRLTVT.

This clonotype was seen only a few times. CDR3 sequence: CASSPLPTESYGYTF. As DNA, the CDR3 is TGTGCCAGCAGTCCCCTACCGACAGAAAGCTATGGCTACACCTTC. V and J are TRBV27 and TRBJ1-2; tentatively, D is TRBD1 (5 bases). This CDR3 has 15 residues. The V gene's germline CDR1 is MNHEY and CDR2 SMNVEV (reference sequence). Trimming left V 5 bases short and J 4 bases short, with 17 bases between.

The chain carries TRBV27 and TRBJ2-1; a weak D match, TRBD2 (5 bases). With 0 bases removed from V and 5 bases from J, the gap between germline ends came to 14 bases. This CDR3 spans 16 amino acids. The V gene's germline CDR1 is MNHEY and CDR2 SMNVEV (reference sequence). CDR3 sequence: CASSLSPTRRNNEQFF. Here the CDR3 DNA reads TGTGCCAGCAGTTTATCCCCCACGCGGAGGAACAATGAGCAGTTCTTC.

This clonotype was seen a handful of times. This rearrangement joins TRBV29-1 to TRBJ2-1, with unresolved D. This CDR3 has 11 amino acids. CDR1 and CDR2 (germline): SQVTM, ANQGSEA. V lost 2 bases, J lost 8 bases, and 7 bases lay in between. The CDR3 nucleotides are TGCAGCGTTGAAAATTTAGATGAGCAGTTCTTC. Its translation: CSVENLDEQFF.

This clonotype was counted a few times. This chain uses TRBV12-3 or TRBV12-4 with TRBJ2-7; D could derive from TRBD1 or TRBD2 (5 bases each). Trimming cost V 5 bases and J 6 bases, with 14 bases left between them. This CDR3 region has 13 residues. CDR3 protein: CASSPIGAGEQYV. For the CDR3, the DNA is TGTGCCAGCAGTCCCATTGGGGCGGGCGAGCAGTACGTC.

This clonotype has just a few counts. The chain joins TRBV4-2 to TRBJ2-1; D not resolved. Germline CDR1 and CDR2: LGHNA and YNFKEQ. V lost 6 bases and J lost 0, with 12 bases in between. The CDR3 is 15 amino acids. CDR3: CASRAALSSYNEQFF. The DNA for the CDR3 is TGTGCCAGCAGGGCAGCGCTAAGCTCCTACAATGAGCAGTTCTTC.